What follows describes a single TCR beta chain. Its antigen remains unidentified. This record comes from a study of T-cell memory formation after mild COVID-19. Turning to the study itself: In these data, TCR clusters were largely donor specific. Study observations and caveats: That cross-reactive memory joined was suggested by some responding clones appearing in pre-infection memory. Later expanders leaned CD4+, whereas clones that contracted between day 15 and 85 were balanced CD4/CD8.

Germline CDR1 reads SGHRS; CDR2 reads YFSETQ. The V gene lost 0 bases and the J gene lost 7 bases, with 7 bases spanning the gap. The CDR3 length is 12 residues. Amplification by 5'RACE using constant-segment primers produced TCR alpha and TCR beta cDNA libraries that carried sample barcodes and UMIs. TCRdb independently ran MiXCR on the 5' RACE reads; one entry per CDR3 protein. This table holds roughly 170,000 distinct CDR3 sequences, 18% found once. Sequenced input: PBMCs or a T cell subset sorted from them (not recorded which). The gene calls are TRBV5-1 and TRBJ1-1, with D possibly being TRBD1 (5 bases). The clonotype originates from a man between 18 and 29 years old who had mild COVID-19 (a few samples of this study predate the infection). Cell type and time point are not known. For the CDR3, the DNA is TGCGCCAGCAGCTTGGGTGACAGTGAAGCTTTCTTT. This sequence encodes CASSLGDSEAFF.